This TCR beta chain was captured in a study of regulatory T cells in long-lasting Graves disease. Many counts were recorded for this clonotype. Relying on iRepertoire HTBI primers and Arm-PCR of CDR3 regions, the team built TCR beta libraries. TCRdb re-derived calls from the multiplex PCR reads in MiXCR, one entry per CDR3 protein. This sample yields about 200,000 distinct CDR3 sequences, of which around 18% are seen a single time; 22% belongs to the top ten. Time point: newly diagnosed GD, antithyroid drugs for less than 3 months. Construction of the TCR library relied on RNA isolated from PBMCs. This TCR came from a female donor with Graves disease. This material consisted of peripheral blood mononuclear cells (PBMCs), taken at new diagnosis, from a patient treated with antithyroid drugs.

The CDR3 region is CASSLRQATQQYEQYF. CDR3 bases: TGTGCCAGCAGCCTCCGACAGGCTACCCAACAATACGAGCAGTACTTC. The chain employs TRBV7-3 and TRBJ2-7, with D perhaps matching TRBD1 (6 bases). Germline loops: CDR1 SGHTA, CDR2 FQGTGA. V lost 5 bases and J lost 4, with 21 bases in between. The CDR3 consists of 16 residues.